This is a list of T cell receptor beta chains from one sample in a study of cytomegalovirus exposure and HLA in healthy donors. Using immunoSEQ multiplex PCR, the repertoire was profiled, and TCRdb retains in-frame clones only, with some absent. The sample shows some 250,000 clones, roughly 87% of them seen only once. The sample consisted of PBMCs. These TCRs come from a woman aged 40-49 years in good health and CMV-seropositive. The CDR3 runs from the conserved cysteine through the conserved F or W. D genes are given only for firm matches. The size field is filled for only some rows; it gives once, few, many or a size class.

TRBJ1-2 | . | 12 | . | TRBV30 | CAWSVQVRGYTF
TRBJ1-6 | . | 13 | . | TRBV2 | CASILTGASPLHF
TRBJ2-2 | TRBD1 | 14 | . | TRBV7-2 | CASSPDRDTGELFF
TRBJ2-3 | . | 15 | once | TRBV2 | CASSAGLKHTDTQYF
TRBJ2-5 | TRBD2 | 14 | once | TRBV2 | CASWSAGVVETQYF
TRBJ2-7 | TRBD2 | 12 | . | TRBV30 | CAWSAGGDEQYF
. | TRBD1 | 16 | . | TRBV28 | CASSSPGTGGSYEQYF
TRBJ2-1 | TRBD2 | 15 | . | TRBV7-7 | CASSLRTSGMNEQFF
TRBJ1-4 | TRBD1 | 18 | . | TRBV27 | CASRPRGTGGSTNEKLFF
TRBJ2-7 | . | 13 | . | TRBV5-6 | CASSLTGSDEQYF
TRBJ2-5 | . | 11 | . | TRBV7-6 | CASSLQETQYF
TRBJ2-7 | TRBD1 | 16 | few | TRBV18 | CASYTSPGQGAGEQYF
TRBJ2-3 | TRBD2 | 17 | few | TRBV7-6 | CASSLASASGITDTQYF
TRBJ1-3 | TRBD1 | 17 | . | TRBV4-2 | CASSQAPKGQGETTIYF
TRBJ2-1 | TRBD2 | 14 | . | TRBV6-1 | CASSPLAEYNEQFF
TRBJ2-1 | TRBD2 | 16 | . | TRBV5-1 | CASSGRLAGIYNEQFF
TRBJ2-1 | . | 15 | . | TRBV6-5 | CASSAGNRGGNEQFF
TRBJ1-2 | . | 14 | . | TRBV5-4 | CASSLQQGNYGYTF
TRBJ2-6 | . | 13 | . | TRBV29-1 | CSAKFSGANVLTF
TRBJ1-1 | TRBD1 | 15 | . | TRBV5-1 | CASTSLPTGSTEAFF
TRBJ2-3 | . | 17 | . | TRBV5-4 | CASSLKLRSGSTDTQYF
TRBJ2-7 | TRBD1 | 14 | . | TRBV7-2 | CASSFRTGRDEQYF
TRBJ1-1 | . | 13 | . | TRBV30 | CAWKVAENTEAFF
TRBJ1-1 | . | 15 | . | TRBV7-6 | CASSLVDVVNTEAFF
TRBJ2-2 | . | 14 | . | TRBV30 | CAWMGYAADGELFF
TRBJ2-7 | . | 13 | . | TRBV6-5 | CASSYSTASEVYF
TRBJ2-3 | . | 13 | . | TRBV7-3 | CASSLAGQDTQYF
TRBJ1-2 | TRBD1 | 16 | . | TRBV7-8 | CASSLGRQGAAYGYTF
TRBJ1-1 | . | 16 | . | TRBV2 | CASSVDSLIGNTEAFF
TRBJ1-2 | TRBD1 | 15 | . | TRBV5-1 | CASSLEGTANYGYTF
TRBJ1-2 | . | 12 | . | TRBV30 | CALIGGNYGYTF
TRBJ2-5 | TRBD1 | 13 | . | TRBV2 | CASSRTGRETQYF
TRBJ1-5 | . | 15 | . | TRBV5-6 | CASSLKTTVNQPQHF
TRBJ1-1 | . | 14 | . | TRBV30 | CAWSPGLGNTEAFF
TRBJ2-1 | TRBD1 | 16 | . | TRBV12-5 | CASGPPTGGIRNEQFF
TRBJ2-3 | . | 13 | . | TRBV11-2 | CASSPLFPDTQYF
TRBJ2-3 | . | 13 | . | TRBV7-3 | CASSSGGHDTQYF
TRBJ1-5 | . | 17 | once | TRBV18 | CASSPAREGLSNQPQHF
TRBJ2-5 | . | 14 | . | TRBV28 | CASSPPGYQETQYF
TRBJ1-1 | . | 14 | once | TRBV6-5 | CASRTGQANTEAFF
TRBJ2-1 | TRBD1 | 13 | . | TRBV10-3 | CATTIRDRAKQFF
TRBJ2-1 | . | 13 | . | TRBV19 | CASMSGSYNEQFF
TRBJ2-5 | TRBD2 | 15 | . | TRBV18 | CASSPRLAGKETQYF
TRBJ1-3 | TRBD1 | 15 | few | TRBV6-5 | CASSYSTGQGNTIYF
TRBJ1-2 | TRBD1 | 14 | . | TRBV27 | CASSLQDRSAPQTF
TRBJ2-1 | TRBD2 | 16 | . | TRBV28 | CASSPLAGANHNEQFF
TRBJ1-1 | TRBD1 | 14 | . | TRBV5-1 | CASTPGGMNTEAFF
TRBJ1-4 | TRBD1 | 16 | . | TRBV7-9 | CSSSRSTGDRGEKLFF
TRBJ2-5 | . | 15 | . | TRBV2 | CASSELAASGETQYF
TRBJ1-5 | . | 14 | . | TRBV12-5 | CASGSVDSNQPQHF
TRBJ2-1 | . | 16 | . | TRBV21-1 | CASSTPGQGAYNEQFF
TRBJ2-3 | TRBD2 | 16 | . | TRBV11-2 | CASSLDTGGGTDTQYF
. | TRBD1 | 15 | . | TRBV9 | CASSPEDRSSYEQYF
TRBJ2-3 | . | 13 | once | TRBV7-9 | CASSLNAADTQYF
TRBJ2-3 | TRBD2 | 14 | . | TRBV15 | CATKGAGSTDTQYF
TRBJ1-1 | . | 13 | . | TRBV18 | CASSPLRASEAFF
TRBJ2-3 | TRBD1 | 17 | once | TRBV5-4 | CASSLGGSLQGADTQYF
TRBJ2-5 | . | 18 | . | TRBV9 | CASSSSPTGIQRRETQYF
TRBJ2-7 | . | 16 | . | TRBV4-3 | CASSQVASQSTYEQYF